The rows below give T cell receptor beta chains drawn from one sample of a study of tumor and adjacent non-tumor tissue in lung cancer. TCRdb re-called the multiplex PCR reads with MiXCR, one entry per CDR3 protein. Among 48,000 or so distinct CDR3 sequences listed, about two thirds were seen once. Sequences were obtained from distant non-tumor lung tissue. All receptors derive from a woman aged 70-85 years with non-small cell lung cancer. The CDR3 runs from the conserved cysteine through the conserved F or W. A D gene is named only where the DNA matches it firmly. Not every row has a clone size; where given, it reads once, few, many or a size class.

clone_size: NA; d_call: NA; j_call: TRBJ2-7; v_call: TRBV28; cdr3_aa: CASSPSADRFYEQYF; cdr3_nt: TGTGCCAGCAGTCCCTCCGCAGACCGGTTCTACGAGCAGTACTTC
clone_size: NA; d_call: NA; j_call: TRBJ2-1; v_call: TRBV6-5; cdr3_aa: CANSYLGGAEQIF; cdr3_nt: TGTGCCAACAGTTATTTAGGGGGGGCTGAGCAGATCTTC
clone_size: NA; d_call: NA; j_call: TRBJ1-5; v_call: TRBV28; cdr3_aa: CANTLVQGNQPQHF; cdr3_nt: TGTGCTAACACGTTAGTTCAGGGCAATCAGCCCCAGCATTTT
clone_size: NA; d_call: NA; j_call: TRBJ2-5; v_call: TRBV6-6; cdr3_aa: CSSNPAFETQYF; cdr3_nt: TGTTCCAGCAATCCCGCGTTTGAGACCCAGTACTTC
clone_size: NA; d_call: NA; j_call: TRBJ2-2; v_call: TRBV4-2; cdr3_aa: CASSQDWAMSTGELFF; cdr3_nt: TGTGCCAGCAGCCAAGATTGGGCCATGAGCACCGGCGAGCTGTTTTTT
clone_size: NA; d_call: NA; j_call: TRBJ2-5; v_call: TRBV11-2; cdr3_aa: CDSSLDDWSALPETQYF; cdr3_nt: TGTGACAGCAGCTTAGATGATTGGAGTGCGCTTCCCGAGACCCAGTACTTT
clone_size: NA; d_call: TRBD1; j_call: TRBJ2-2; v_call: TRBV4-1; cdr3_aa: CASSQRGQNTRELFF; cdr3_nt: TGTGCCAGCAGCCAACGGGGACAGAACACCAGGGAGCTGTTTTTT
clone_size: many; d_call: NA; j_call: TRBJ1-1; v_call: TRBV6-5; cdr3_aa: CASSYTISMNTEAFF; cdr3_nt: TGTGCCAGCAGTTACACCATAAGTATGAACACTGAAGCTTTCTTT
clone_size: many; d_call: TRBD1; j_call: TRBJ1-1; v_call: TRBV12-3/TRBV12-4; cdr3_aa: CASRATGVNTEAFF; cdr3_nt: TGTGCCAGCAGGGCCACAGGGGTGAACACTGAAGCTTTCTTT
clone_size: NA; d_call: NA; j_call: TRBJ2-2; v_call: TRBV29-1; cdr3_aa: CSVEDSSGRSGGELFF; cdr3_nt: TGCAGCGTTGAAGATTCTAGTGGGAGGTCCGGCGGGGAGCTGTTTTTT
clone_size: NA; d_call: NA; j_call: TRBJ2-1; v_call: TRBV27; cdr3_aa: CASRSGKISYNEQFF; cdr3_nt: TGTGCCAGCAGAAGCGGTAAAATCTCCTACAATGAGCAGTTCTTC
clone_size: NA; d_call: TRBD2; j_call: TRBJ2-4; v_call: TRBV12-3/TRBV12-4; cdr3_aa: CARSSAGGPTKNIQYF; cdr3_nt: TGTGCCCGCAGTTCCGCGGGAGGGCCTACCAAAAACATTCAGTACTTC
clone_size: NA; d_call: NA; j_call: TRBJ1-1; v_call: TRBV11-1; cdr3_aa: CASSQDRAYVAFF; cdr3_nt: TGTGCCAGCAGCCAGGATAGGGCCTATGTAGCTTTCTTT
clone_size: NA; d_call: TRBD1; j_call: TRBJ2-3; v_call: TRBV11-1; cdr3_aa: CVSSLDRETDTQYF; cdr3_nt: TGTGTTAGCAGCTTGGACAGGGAGACAGATACGCAGTATTTT
clone_size: large; d_call: NA; j_call: TRBJ2-1; v_call: TRBV6-5; cdr3_aa: CASSYSNTGGQFF; cdr3_nt: TGTGCCAGCAGTTACTCGAACACCGGCGGGCAGTTCTTC
clone_size: NA; d_call: TRBD1; j_call: TRBJ2-2; v_call: TRBV12-3/TRBV12-4; cdr3_aa: CVSSESGTGELLF; cdr3_nt: TGTGTCAGCAGCGAATCGGGCACAGGGGAGCTGCTTTTT
clone_size: NA; d_call: NA; j_call: TRBJ2-2; v_call: TRBV12-3/TRBV12-4; cdr3_aa: CASRPPLTSTWELFF; cdr3_nt: TGTGCCAGCAGACCTCCACTAACGAGCACCTGGGAGCTGTTTTTT
clone_size: many; d_call: NA; j_call: TRBJ1-2; v_call: TRBV7-8; cdr3_aa: CASTPRTASNYGYTF; cdr3_nt: TGTGCCAGCACGCCACGGACAGCGTCTAACTATGGCTACACCTTC
clone_size: few; d_call: TRBD2; j_call: TRBJ2-5; v_call: TRBV11-2; cdr3_aa: CASSLGGLAGGLQETQYF; cdr3_nt: TGTGCCAGCAGCTTAGGAGGACTAGCGGGAGGGCTCCAAGAGACCCAGTACTTC
clone_size: NA; d_call: NA; j_call: TRBJ1-1; v_call: TRBV4-1; cdr3_aa: CASSHRTENTEALF; cdr3_nt: TGTGCCAGCAGCCACAGGACAGAGAACACTGAAGCTCTCTTT
clone_size: NA; d_call: NA; j_call: TRBJ2-1; v_call: TRBV4-2; cdr3_aa: CASSQAAEGGEQFF; cdr3_nt: TGTGCCAGCAGCCAAGCCGCAGAGGGTGGGGAGCAGTTCTTC
clone_size: NA; d_call: TRBD1; j_call: TRBJ1-1; v_call: TRBV10-3; cdr3_aa: CASSGQGVRRDTEAFF; cdr3_nt: TGTGCCAGCAGCGGACAGGGCGTACGTAGGGACACTGAAGCTTTCTTT
clone_size: few; d_call: NA; j_call: TRBJ1-5; v_call: TRBV28; cdr3_aa: CASSFWDLERNQPQHF; cdr3_nt: TGTGCCAGCAGTTTTTGGGACCTAGAGCGCAATCAGCCCCAGCATTTT
clone_size: many; d_call: NA; j_call: TRBJ1-2; v_call: TRBV30; cdr3_aa: CAWSGGGNYGYTF; cdr3_nt: TGTGCCTGGAGTGGAGGGGGAAACTATGGCTACACCTTC
clone_size: NA; d_call: TRBD2; j_call: TRBJ2-2; v_call: TRBV10-2; cdr3_aa: CASQRLAGHSSGELFF; cdr3_nt: TGCGCTAGCCAGCGGTTAGCGGGGCATTCGAGCGGGGAGCTGTTTTTT
clone_size: NA; d_call: NA; j_call: TRBJ2-7; v_call: TRBV13; cdr3_aa: CASSKFLNTVEIYEQYF; cdr3_nt: TGTGCCAGCAGCAAATTTTTGAACACGGTCGAAATATACGAGCAGTACTTC
clone_size: once; d_call: NA; j_call: TRBJ1-1; v_call: TRBV5-5; cdr3_aa: CASNWGTTNEAFF; cdr3_nt: TGTGCCAGCAACTGGGGGACAACTAATGAAGCTTTCTTT
clone_size: NA; d_call: NA; j_call: TRBJ2-7; v_call: TRBV10-1; cdr3_aa: CAISESGSGDEQYF; cdr3_nt: TGCGCCATCAGTGAGTCAGGATCAGGGGACGAGCAGTACTTC
clone_size: NA; d_call: TRBD2; j_call: TRBJ2-1; v_call: TRBV11-1; cdr3_aa: CASNLALAGLYNEQFF; cdr3_nt: TGTGCTAGTAACTTAGCCCTAGCGGGCCTGTACAATGAGCAGTTCTTC
clone_size: NA; d_call: NA; j_call: TRBJ2-5; v_call: TRBV29-1; cdr3_aa: CSVGWASGGETQYF; cdr3_nt: TGCAGCGTTGGTTGGGCTTCAGGAGGGGAGACCCAGTACTTT
clone_size: NA; d_call: TRBD1; j_call: TRBJ2-3; v_call: TRBV4-1; cdr3_aa: CACSQGHIRDRVVHTQYF; cdr3_nt: TGCGCCTGCAGCCAAGGCCATATCCGGGACAGGGTCGTGCATACGCAGTATTTT
clone_size: many; d_call: TRBD1; j_call: TRBJ2-1; v_call: TRBV20-1; cdr3_aa: CSANRGVVFDEQFF; cdr3_nt: TGCAGTGCAAACAGGGGTGTTGTGTTCGATGAGCAGTTCTTC
clone_size: many; d_call: NA; j_call: TRBJ1-1; v_call: TRBV6-5; cdr3_aa: CASSYSMGDGKTEAFF; cdr3_nt: TGTGCCAGCAGTTACTCCATGGGGGATGGTAAGACTGAAGCTTTCTTT
clone_size: NA; d_call: TRBD1; j_call: TRBJ2-1; v_call: TRBV7-9; cdr3_aa: CASSGSRNRGNEQFF; cdr3_nt: TGTGCCAGCAGCGGGAGCCGGAACAGGGGTAATGAGCAGTTCTTC
clone_size: NA; d_call: NA; j_call: TRBJ2-1; v_call: TRBV5-1; cdr3_aa: CTSSLRLDNEQFF; cdr3_nt: TGCACCAGCAGCTTGCGGTTGGACAATGAGCAGTTCTTC
clone_size: NA; d_call: TRBD1; j_call: TRBJ1-2; v_call: TRBV12-3/TRBV12-4; cdr3_aa: CASSLTGVLKFNNYGYTF; cdr3_nt: TGTGCCAGCAGTTTAACAGGGGTCTTAAAATTTAATAACTATGGCTACACCTTC
clone_size: NA; d_call: NA; j_call: TRBJ2-3; v_call: TRBV6-1; cdr3_aa: CAISVPVADTQYF; cdr3_nt: TGTGCCATCAGTGTCCCGGTCGCTGATACGCAGTATTTT
clone_size: once; d_call: NA; j_call: TRBJ2-6; v_call: TRBV6-5; cdr3_aa: CISSYSMASGANVLTF; cdr3_nt: TGTATCAGCAGTTACTCGATGGCCTCTGGGGCCAACGTCCTGACTTTC
clone_size: NA; d_call: NA; j_call: TRBJ1-4; v_call: TRBV29-1; cdr3_aa: CIVARGADGNEKLFF; cdr3_nt: TGCATCGTCGCGCGAGGGGCTGACGGTAATGAAAAACTGTTTTTT
clone_size: NA; d_call: TRBD2; j_call: TRBJ2-3; v_call: TRBV10-3; cdr3_aa: CAINAGGPLDTQYF; cdr3_nt: TGTGCAATCAATGCGGGAGGGCCTCTAGATACGCAGTATTTT
clone_size: NA; d_call: TRBD2; j_call: TRBJ2-3; v_call: TRBV19; cdr3_aa: CASSTSGTPDTQYF; cdr3_nt: TGTGCCAGTAGTACTAGCGGGACCCCTGATACGCAGTATTTT
clone_size: NA; d_call: NA; j_call: TRBJ2-1; v_call: TRBV11-1; cdr3_aa: CVSSQGPVGEQFF; cdr3_nt: TGTGTCAGCAGCCAGGGACCCGTCGGTGAGCAGTTCTTT
clone_size: many; d_call: TRBD2; j_call: TRBJ2-7; v_call: TRBV11-2; cdr3_aa: CASSYSGTSEIYSYDQYF; cdr3_nt: TGTGCCAGCAGCTACTCCGGGACTAGCGAAATTTACTCCTACGATCAGTACTTC
clone_size: NA; d_call: TRBD1; j_call: TRBJ2-5; v_call: TRBV5-6; cdr3_aa: CASSFTGGQETQYF; cdr3_nt: TGTGCCAGCAGTTTTACAGGGGGGCAAGAGACTCAGTACTTC
clone_size: NA; d_call: TRBD1; j_call: TRBJ2-1; v_call: TRBV5-5; cdr3_aa: CASSPPTGDAYNEQFF; cdr3_nt: TGTGCCAGCAGCCCACCGACAGGGGACGCTTATAATGAACAGTTCTTC
clone_size: many; d_call: NA; j_call: TRBJ1-6; v_call: TRBV20-1; cdr3_aa: CSARGRTYNSPLHF; cdr3_nt: TGCAGTGCTAGAGGGCGGACCTATAATTCACCCCTCCACTTT
clone_size: many; d_call: TRBD1; j_call: TRBJ2-7; v_call: TRBV28; cdr3_aa: CASSSGQHYEQYF; cdr3_nt: TGTGCCAGCAGTTCGGGACAGCACTACGAGCAGTACTTC
clone_size: NA; d_call: TRBD1; j_call: TRBJ1-4; v_call: TRBV5-5; cdr3_aa: CASSWVQGNEKLFF; cdr3_nt: TGTGCCAGCAGCTGGGTACAGGGGAATGAAAAACTGTTTTTT
clone_size: NA; d_call: NA; j_call: TRBJ2-3; v_call: TRBV5-5; cdr3_aa: CANSMLEHGDSTDTQYF; cdr3_nt: TGTGCCAATAGCATGTTAGAGCATGGAGATAGCACAGATACGCAGTATTTT
clone_size: NA; d_call: TRBD1; j_call: TRBJ1-1; v_call: TRBV28; cdr3_aa: CANRGNTEAFF; cdr3_nt: TGTGCCAACAGGGGTAACACTGAAGCTTTCTTT
clone_size: few; d_call: NA; j_call: TRBJ2-1; v_call: TRBV11-2; cdr3_aa: CASSLVSNSYEQFF; cdr3_nt: TGTGCCAGCAGCTTAGTCTCAAACTCCTACGAGCAGTTCTTC
clone_size: NA; d_call: NA; j_call: TRBJ1-5; v_call: TRBV10-3; cdr3_aa: CAICGTTFNQPQHF; cdr3_nt: TGTGCCATCTGTGGAACAACTTTCAATCAGCCCCAGCATTTT
clone_size: NA; d_call: NA; j_call: TRBJ2-1; v_call: TRBV12-3/TRBV12-4; cdr3_aa: CASSFSRSGINEQFF; cdr3_nt: TGTGCCAGCAGTTTTTCCCGGTCGGGGATCAATGAGCAGTTCTTC
clone_size: NA; d_call: NA; j_call: TRBJ2-3; v_call: TRBV10-3; cdr3_aa: CAIGESMLQDTDTQYF; cdr3_nt: TGTGCCATCGGTGAGTCAATGCTCCAGGACACAGATACGCAGTATTTT
clone_size: NA; d_call: NA; j_call: TRBJ1-1; v_call: TRBV6-6; cdr3_aa: CASLTGPYTEAFF; cdr3_nt: TGTGCCAGCTTGACGGGGCCGTATACTGAAGCTTTCTTT
clone_size: many; d_call: TRBD1; j_call: TRBJ1-1; v_call: TRBV10-1; cdr3_aa: CASSAQTGGLSNTEAFF; cdr3_nt: TGCGCCAGCAGTGCCCAGACAGGGGGCTTATCGAACACTGAAGCTTTCTTT
clone_size: once; d_call: TRBD2; j_call: TRBJ2-1; v_call: TRBV30; cdr3_aa: CAWSTTRLAASYNEQFF; cdr3_nt: TGTGCCTGGAGTACCACCCGACTAGCGGCTTCCTACAATGAGCAGTTCTTC